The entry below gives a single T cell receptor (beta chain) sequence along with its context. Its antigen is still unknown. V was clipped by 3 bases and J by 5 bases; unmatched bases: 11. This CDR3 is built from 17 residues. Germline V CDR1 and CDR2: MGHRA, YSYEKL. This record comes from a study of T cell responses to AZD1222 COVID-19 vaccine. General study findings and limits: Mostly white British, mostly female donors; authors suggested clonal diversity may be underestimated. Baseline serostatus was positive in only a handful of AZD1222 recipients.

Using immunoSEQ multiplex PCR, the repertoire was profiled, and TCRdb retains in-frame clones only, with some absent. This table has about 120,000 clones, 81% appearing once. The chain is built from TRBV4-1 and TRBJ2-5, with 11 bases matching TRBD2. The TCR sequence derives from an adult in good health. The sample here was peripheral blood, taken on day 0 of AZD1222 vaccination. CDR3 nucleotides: TGCGCCAGCAGCCAGTCGGGACTAGCGGTATTTTGGGAGACCCAGTACTTC. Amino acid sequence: CASSQSGLAVFWETQYF.